The entry below gives a single T cell receptor (beta chain) sequence along with its context. The record originates from a study of regulatory T cells in long-lasting Graves disease. Study details: Over 5 years of antithyroid drugs plus positive TSH receptor antibodies defined persistent Graves' disease.

Arm-PCR of CDR3 regions and iRepertoire HTBI primers were used to build TCR beta libraries. How the authors handled the data: Overall, samples carried 62 TRBV and around 13 TRBJ segments. MiXCR, run by TCRdb on the multiplex PCR reads, gives a single entry per CDR3 protein. None of the V and J calls come from the authors' own analysis; TCRdb made them. The sample holds around 450,000 distinct CDR3 sequences, under 25% seen once. Time point denoted: persistent/refractory GD, antithyroid drugs over 5 years with positive TRAb. PBMC-derived RNA was used for the TCR library. Trimming removed 1 base from V and 6 bases from J, with 11 bases in between. CDR3 size: 14 residues. Looked up from germline, CDR1 is SGHKS and CDR2 is YYEKEE (reference sequence).

The TCR sequence derives from a female donor with Graves disease. This chain links TRBV5-5 with TRBJ1-5; D gene uncertain. The material sequenced was peripheral blood mononuclear cells (PBMCs), taken when the disease was refractory, from a patient treated with antithyroid drugs. The CDR3 DNA sequence: TGTGCCAGCAGCTTGTTCCGGATGGGTCAGCCCCAGCATTTT. Amino acid sequence: CASSLFRMGQPQHF. The full variable domain, in which reference TRBV5-5 and TRBJ1-5 provide the parts outside the CDR3, is DAGVTQSPTHLIKTRGQQVTLRCSPISGHKSVSWYQQVLGQGPQFIFQYYEKEERGRGNFPDRFSARQFPNYSSELNVNALLLGDSALYLCASSLFRMGQPQHFGDGTRLSIL.